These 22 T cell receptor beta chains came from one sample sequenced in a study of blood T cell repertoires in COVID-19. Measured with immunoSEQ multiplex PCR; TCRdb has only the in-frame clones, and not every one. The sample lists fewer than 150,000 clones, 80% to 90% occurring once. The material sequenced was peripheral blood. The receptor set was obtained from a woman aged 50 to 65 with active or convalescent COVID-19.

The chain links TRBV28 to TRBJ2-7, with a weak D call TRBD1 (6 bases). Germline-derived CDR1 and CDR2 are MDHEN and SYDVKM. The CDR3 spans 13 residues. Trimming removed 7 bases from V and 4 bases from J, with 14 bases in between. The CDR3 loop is CASKDRSYYEQYF. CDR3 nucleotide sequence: TGTGCCAGCAAGGACAGAAGCTATTACGAGCAGTACTTC.

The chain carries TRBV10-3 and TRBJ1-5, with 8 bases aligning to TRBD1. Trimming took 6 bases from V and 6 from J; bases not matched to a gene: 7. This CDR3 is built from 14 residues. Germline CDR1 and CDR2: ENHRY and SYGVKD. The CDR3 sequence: CAIRKQGVGQPQHF. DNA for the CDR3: TGTGCCATCAGGAAACAGGGGGTTGGTCAGCCCCAGCATTTT.

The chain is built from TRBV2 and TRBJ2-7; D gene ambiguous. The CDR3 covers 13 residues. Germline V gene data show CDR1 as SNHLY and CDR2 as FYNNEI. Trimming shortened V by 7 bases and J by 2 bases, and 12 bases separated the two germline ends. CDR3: CASKRSLTYEQYF. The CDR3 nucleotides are TGTGCCAGCAAGAGGTCTCTCACCTACGAGCAGTACTTC.

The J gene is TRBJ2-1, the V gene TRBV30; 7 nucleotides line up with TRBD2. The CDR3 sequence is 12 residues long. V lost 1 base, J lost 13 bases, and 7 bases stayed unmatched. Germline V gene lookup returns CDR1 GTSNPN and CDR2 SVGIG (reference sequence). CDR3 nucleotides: TGTGCCTGGAGTGCCGTCGGGAGGTCCCAGTTCTTC. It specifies CAWSAVGRSQFF. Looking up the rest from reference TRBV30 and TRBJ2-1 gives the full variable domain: SQTIHQWPATLVQPVGSPLSLECTVEGTSNPNLYWYRQAAGRGLQLLFYSVGIGQISSEVPQNLSASRPQDRQFILSSKKLLLSDSGFYLCAWSAVGRSQFFGPGTRLTVL.

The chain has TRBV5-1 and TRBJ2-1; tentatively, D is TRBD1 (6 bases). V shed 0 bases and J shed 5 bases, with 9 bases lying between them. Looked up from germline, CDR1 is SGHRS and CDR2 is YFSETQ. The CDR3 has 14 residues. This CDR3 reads CASSLGAGDNEQFF. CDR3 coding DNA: TGCGCCAGCAGCTTGGGCGCAGGGGACAATGAGCAGTTCTTC.

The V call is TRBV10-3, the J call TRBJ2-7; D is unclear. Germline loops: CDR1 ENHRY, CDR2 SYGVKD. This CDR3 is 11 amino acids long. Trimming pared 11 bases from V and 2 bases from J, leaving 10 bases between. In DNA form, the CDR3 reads TGTGCCCCCGTGGCCCCCTACGAGCAGTACTTC. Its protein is CAPVAPYEQYF.

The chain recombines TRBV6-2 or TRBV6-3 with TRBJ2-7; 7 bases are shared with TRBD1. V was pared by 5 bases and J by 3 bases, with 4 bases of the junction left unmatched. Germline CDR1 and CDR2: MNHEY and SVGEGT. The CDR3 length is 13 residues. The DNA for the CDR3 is TGTGCCAGCAGTCGGACAGGCTACTACGAGCAGTACTTC. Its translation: CASSRTGYYEQYF.

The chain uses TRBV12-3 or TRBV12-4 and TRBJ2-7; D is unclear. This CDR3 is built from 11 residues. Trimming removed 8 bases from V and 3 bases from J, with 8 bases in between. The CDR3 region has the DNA TGTGCCAGCGGAGACGGCTACGAGCAGTACTTC. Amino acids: CASGDGYEQYF.

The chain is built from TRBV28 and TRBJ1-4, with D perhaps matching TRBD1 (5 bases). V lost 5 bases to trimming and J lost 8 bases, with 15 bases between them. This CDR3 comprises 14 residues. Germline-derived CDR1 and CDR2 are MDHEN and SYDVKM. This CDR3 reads CASSPGGVGEKLFF. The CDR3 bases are TGTGCCAGCAGTCCGGGGGGGGTTGGAGAAAAACTGTTTTTT.

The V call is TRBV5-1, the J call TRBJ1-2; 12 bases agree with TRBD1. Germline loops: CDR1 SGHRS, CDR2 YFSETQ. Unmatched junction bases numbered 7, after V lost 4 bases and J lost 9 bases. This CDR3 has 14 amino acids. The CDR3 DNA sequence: TGCGCCAGCAGCCAGGGGACAGGGGGCCCGAGCTACACCTTC. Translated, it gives CASSQGTGGPSYTF.

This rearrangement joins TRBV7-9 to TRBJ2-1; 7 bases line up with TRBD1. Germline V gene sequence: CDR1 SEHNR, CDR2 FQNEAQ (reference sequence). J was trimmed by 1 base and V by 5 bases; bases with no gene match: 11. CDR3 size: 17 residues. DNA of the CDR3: TGTGCCAGCAGCGACTCCTGGGACAGCTATTCCTACAATGAGCAGTTCTTC. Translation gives CASSDSWDSYSYNEQFF.

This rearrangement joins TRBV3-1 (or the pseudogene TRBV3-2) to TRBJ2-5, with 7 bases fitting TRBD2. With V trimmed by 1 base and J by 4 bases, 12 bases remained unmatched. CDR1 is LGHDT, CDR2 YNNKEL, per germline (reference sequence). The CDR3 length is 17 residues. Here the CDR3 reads CASSQGGRAGARETQYF. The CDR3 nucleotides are TGTGCCAGCAGCCAAGGAGGGAGGGCGGGAGCGCGAGAGACCCAGTACTTC.

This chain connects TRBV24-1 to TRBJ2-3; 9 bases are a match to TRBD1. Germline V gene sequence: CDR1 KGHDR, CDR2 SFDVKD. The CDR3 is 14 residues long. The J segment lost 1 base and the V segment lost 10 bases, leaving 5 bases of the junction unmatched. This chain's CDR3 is CATARDRGTDTQYF. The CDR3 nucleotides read TGTGCCACGGCCCGGGACAGGGGCACAGATACGCAGTATTTT.

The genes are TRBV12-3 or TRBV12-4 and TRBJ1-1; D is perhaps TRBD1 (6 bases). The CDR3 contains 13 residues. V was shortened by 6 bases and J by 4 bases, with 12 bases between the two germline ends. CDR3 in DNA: TGTGCCAGCAGCCTACAGGGAAGCACTGAAGCTTTCTTT. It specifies CASSLQGSTEAFF.

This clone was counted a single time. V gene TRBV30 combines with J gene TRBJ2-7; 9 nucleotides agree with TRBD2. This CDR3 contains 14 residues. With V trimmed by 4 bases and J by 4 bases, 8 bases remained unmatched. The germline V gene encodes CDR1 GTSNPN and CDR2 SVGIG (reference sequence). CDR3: CAWTTGLAGYEQYF. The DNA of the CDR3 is TGTGCCTGGACCACGGGCCTAGCGGGGTACGAGCAGTACTTC. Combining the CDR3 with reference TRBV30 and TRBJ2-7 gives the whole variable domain SQTIHQWPATLVQPVGSPLSLECTVEGTSNPNLYWYRQAAGRGLQLLFYSVGIGQISSEVPQNLSASRPQDRQFILSSKKLLLSDSGFYLCAWTTGLAGYEQYFGPGTRLTVT.

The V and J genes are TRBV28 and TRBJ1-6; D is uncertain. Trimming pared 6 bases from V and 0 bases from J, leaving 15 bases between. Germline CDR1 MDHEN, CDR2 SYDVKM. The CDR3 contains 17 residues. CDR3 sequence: CASSLPGFISYNSPLHF. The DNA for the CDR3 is TGTGCCAGCAGCCTCCCGGGGTTCATCTCCTATAATTCACCCCTCCACTTT.

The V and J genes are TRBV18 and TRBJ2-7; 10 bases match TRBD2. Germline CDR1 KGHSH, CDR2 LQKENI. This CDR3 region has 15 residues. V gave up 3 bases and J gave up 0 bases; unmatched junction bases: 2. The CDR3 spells CASSPGLAASYEQYF. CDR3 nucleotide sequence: TGTGCCAGCTCACCTGGACTAGCGGCCTCCTACGAGCAGTACTTC.

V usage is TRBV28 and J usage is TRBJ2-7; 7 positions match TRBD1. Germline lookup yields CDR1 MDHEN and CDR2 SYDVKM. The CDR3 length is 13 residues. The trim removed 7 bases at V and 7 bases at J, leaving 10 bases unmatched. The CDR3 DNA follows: TGTGCCAGCAAATCGACAGGGTCTGGTGAGCAGTACTTC. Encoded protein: CASKSTGSGEQYF.

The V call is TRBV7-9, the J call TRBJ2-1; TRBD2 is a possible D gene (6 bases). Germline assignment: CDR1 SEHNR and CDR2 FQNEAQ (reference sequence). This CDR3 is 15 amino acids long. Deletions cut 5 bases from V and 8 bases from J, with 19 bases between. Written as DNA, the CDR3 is TGTGCCAGCAGCCCTGGGCCTAGCGTTTTTGATGAGCAGTTCTTC. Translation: CASSPGPSVFDEQFF. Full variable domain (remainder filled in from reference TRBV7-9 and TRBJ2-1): DTGVSQNPRHKITKRGQNVTFRCDPISEHNRLYWYRQTLGQGPEFLTYFQNEAQLEKSRLLSDRFSAERPKGSFSTLEIQRTEQGDSAMYLCASSPGPSVFDEQFFGPGTRLTVL.

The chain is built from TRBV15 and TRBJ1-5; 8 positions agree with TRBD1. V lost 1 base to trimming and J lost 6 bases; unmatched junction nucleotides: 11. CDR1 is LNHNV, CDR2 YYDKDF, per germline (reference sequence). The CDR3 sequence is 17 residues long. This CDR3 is CATSRVAGGGLSQPQHF. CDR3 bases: TGTGCCACCAGCAGAGTGGCAGGGGGCGGACTGAGTCAGCCCCAGCATTTT.

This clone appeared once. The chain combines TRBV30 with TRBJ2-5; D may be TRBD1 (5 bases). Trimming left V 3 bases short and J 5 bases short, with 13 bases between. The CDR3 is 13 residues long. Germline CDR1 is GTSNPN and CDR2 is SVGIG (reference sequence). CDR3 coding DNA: TGTGCCTGGAGGGGGCCCGCAGTGGAGACCCAGTACTTC. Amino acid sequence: CAWRGPAVETQYF.

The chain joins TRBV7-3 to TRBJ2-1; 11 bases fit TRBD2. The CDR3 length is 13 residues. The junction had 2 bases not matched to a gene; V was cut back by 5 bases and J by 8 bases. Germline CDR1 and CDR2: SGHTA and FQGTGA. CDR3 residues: CASSRSGRDEQFF. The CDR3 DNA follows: TGTGCCAGCAGCCGTAGCGGGAGGGATGAGCAGTTCTTC.